These 23 T cell receptor beta chains share one sample of origin, sequenced in a study of response to subunit inactivated influenza vaccine. TCRdb re-called the RT-PCR reads with MiXCR, one entry per CDR3 protein. The table includes approximately 500,000 distinct CDR3 sequences, approximately 13% detected once. The sample consisted of PBMCs from blood, taken 45 days after vaccination. The receptors were gathered from a middle-aged man who received an inactivated influenza vaccine.

This clonotype was seen a few times. The chain employs TRBV11-2 and TRBJ2-5, with TRBD2 matching over 7 bases. CDR1 is SGHAT, CDR2 FQNNGV, per germline. This CDR3 contains 15 residues. J was trimmed by 5 bases and V by 4 bases; bases with no gene match: 10. The DNA for the CDR3 is TGTGCCAGCAGCTCCCAGCGGGGTCGCAGGGAGACCCAGTACTTC. This sequence encodes CASSSQRGRRETQYF. Full variable domain (outside the CDR3, taken from reference TRBV11-2 and TRBJ2-5): EAGVAQSPRYKIIEKRQSVAFWCNPISGHATLYWYQQILGQGPKLLIQFQNNGVVDDSQLPKDRFSAERLKGVDSTLKIQPAKLEDSAVYLCASSSQRGRRETQYFGPGTRLLVL.

Only a few counts were recorded for this clonotype. The chain joins TRBV2 to TRBJ1-1, with D perhaps matching TRBD1 (5 bases). Germline CDR1 and CDR2: SNHLY and FYNNEI. The CDR3 runs 15 residues. V was cut by 1 base and J by 2 bases, with 11 bases left in between. In DNA, the CDR3 is TGTGCCAGCAGTGAAGGGGGGACGGTAAACACTGAAGCTTTCTTT. Protein sequence: CASSEGGTVNTEAFF.

The chain links TRBV10-3 to TRBJ2-7; TRBD2 agrees at 12 bases. The CDR3 consists of 16 residues. Unmatched junction bases numbered 5, after V lost 5 bases and J lost 0 bases. Germline V gives CDR1 ENHRY, CDR2 SYGVKD. The CDR3 protein is CAISSSGRESSYEQYF. The CDR3 nucleotides read TGTGCCATCAGTTCTAGCGGGAGGGAAAGCTCCTACGAGCAGTACTTC.

This clonotype was seen ten or more times. V is TRBV9 and J is TRBJ2-5; D unclear. Trimming shortened V by 4 bases and J by 0 bases, and 10 bases separated the two germline ends. This CDR3 has 14 residues. Germline CDR1 and CDR2: SGDLS and YYNGEE. CDR3 loop: CASSPHGYQETQYF. The CDR3 DNA sequence: TGTGCCAGCAGCCCCCATGGGTACCAAGAGACCCAGTACTTC.

Ten or more counts support this clonotype. This sequence joins TRBV5-1 and TRBJ2-7; 7 bases are shared with TRBD1. Losses at the gene ends were 0 bases for V and 4 bases for J; bases not matched to a gene: 7. The CDR3 runs 15 residues. Germline CDR1 is SGHRS and CDR2 is YFSETQ. The CDR3 region is CASSLDLGGWYEQYF. The CDR3 nucleotides read TGCGCCAGCAGCTTGGACTTAGGGGGCTGGTACGAGCAGTACTTC.

This clonotype was recorded at least ten times. The V gene is TRBV7-7, the J gene TRBJ2-7; 7 bases match TRBD2. CDR3 length equals 17 residues. With 6 bases clipped from V and 3 bases from J, the junction kept 17 bases outside the gene matches. CDR1 and CDR2 from the germline V gene are SSHAT and FNYEAQ (reference sequence). The DNA for the CDR3 is TGTGCCAGCAGGTTCCGGATGTTGGCTAGCGGAAACTACGAGCAGTACTTC. This encodes CASRFRMLASGNYEQYF.

The sample holds a few counts of this clonotype. V gene TRBV7-9 combines with J gene TRBJ2-2; no reliable D call. V dropped 1 base and J dropped 5 bases, with 8 bases sitting between them. The CDR3 loop spans 14 amino acids. From germline, CDR1 is SEHNR and CDR2 FQNEAQ (reference sequence). This CDR3 is CASSLDLDTGELFF. The CDR3 DNA reads as TGTGCCAGCAGCTTAGACCTAGATACCGGGGAGCTGTTTTTT.

This clonotype was counted only a few times. The chain employs TRBV5-1 and TRBJ1-1; D is uncertain. Germline V gene data show CDR1 as SGHRS and CDR2 as YFSETQ. The CDR3 is made up of 14 amino acids. V was shortened by 2 bases and J by 4 bases, with 12 bases between the two germline ends. The chain's CDR3 is CASSFGEKGTEAFF. CDR3 DNA: TGCGCCAGCAGCTTTGGGGAAAAGGGCACTGAAGCTTTCTTT.

This clonotype has only a few counts. This chain links TRBV11-3 with TRBJ1-1; D remains unclear. Trimming pared 5 bases from V and 7 bases from J, leaving 14 bases between. The CDR3 is 13 amino acids. From germline, CDR1 is SGHNT and CDR2 YENEEA. CDR3 sequence reads: CASSRNLDGEAFF. CDR3 DNA: TGTGCCAGCAGCCGGAACTTGGACGGTGAAGCTTTCTTT.

This clonotype was seen at least ten times. The chain is built from TRBV7-2 and TRBJ2-7; maybe TRBD1 (6 bases). The germline CDR1 and CDR2 sequences are SGHTA and FQGNSA. The ends were cut back, 1 base at V and 1 base at J, with 11 bases in the middle. The CDR3 is made up of 15 amino acids. The DNA for the CDR3 is TGTGCCAGCAGCTTAGTACAGGGAAAATCCTACGAGCAGTACTTC. Residues: CASSLVQGKSYEQYF.

This clonotype was found a few times. The chain couples TRBV12-3 or TRBV12-4 to TRBJ2-1, with D hard to call. The V gene lost 5 bases and the J gene lost 7 bases, with 9 bases spanning the gap. The CDR3 extends over 12 amino acids. The CDR3 spells CASSLTLNEQFF. The CDR3 DNA is TGTGCCAGCAGTCTTACACTGAATGAGCAGTTCTTC.

This rearrangement joins TRBV11-2 to TRBJ1-5; D is perhaps TRBD1 (5 bases). Trimming shortened V by 0 bases and J by 5 bases, and 23 bases separated the two germline ends. This CDR3 comprises 19 residues. The germline V gene has CDR1 SGHAT and CDR2 FQNNGV. The CDR3 sequence is CASSLELRGRGINHQPQHF. The CDR3 DNA is TGTGCCAGCAGCTTAGAGTTACGGGGAAGGGGAATTAACCATCAGCCCCAGCATTTT.

This clonotype appeared a few times. The chain employs TRBV6-1 and TRBJ1-2; D is perhaps TRBD1 (5 bases). Trimming stripped 6 bases from V and 7 bases from J, with 21 bases between. The CDR3 covers 15 residues. CDR1 and CDR2 (germline): MNHNS, SASEGT. CDR3 in amino acids: CASRIGQGGLSGYTF. The CDR3 nucleotides are TGTGCCAGCAGAATAGGTCAGGGTGGGCTCAGTGGCTACACCTTC.

The rearrangement links TRBV4-1 to TRBJ2-1; the D gene is possibly TRBD1 (5 bases). Trimming removed 0 bases at V and 0 bases at J, with 9 bases between. The length of the CDR3 is 16 residues. Germline-derived CDR1 and CDR2 are MGHRA and YSYEKL. Written as DNA, the CDR3 is TGCGCCAGCAGCCAAGACAGGGTCGCCTCCTACAATGAGCAGTTCTTC. Protein: CASSQDRVASYNEQFF.

V usage is TRBV7-2 and J usage is TRBJ2-1, with D unresolved. The CDR3 runs to 15 residues. Germline V gene lookup returns CDR1 SGHTA and CDR2 FQGNSA. Trimming removed 3 bases at V and 7 bases at J, with 16 bases between. CDR3 coding DNA: TGTGCCAGCAGCTTCATCACTACTTTTCGGAATGAGCAGTTCTTC. The encoded protein is CASSFITTFRNEQFF.

The CDR3 protein is CSAMGNYGYTF. For the CDR3, the DNA is TGCAGTGCTATGGGGAACTATGGCTACACCTTC. This rearrangement joins TRBV20-1 to TRBJ1-2; no clear D. Trimming took off 4 bases at V and 2 bases at J, with 5 bases between the two ends. This CDR3 is built from 11 residues. Germline assignment: CDR1 DFQATT and CDR2 SNEGSKA (reference sequence).

The table lists this clonotype with many counts. This sequence joins TRBV5-1 and TRBJ2-1; D could derive from TRBD1 or TRBD2 (5 bases each). The germline CDR1 and CDR2 sequences are SGHRS and YFSETQ. The CDR3 runs to 10 residues. Deletions cut 7 bases from V and 10 bases from J, with 9 bases between. The CDR3 DNA is TGCGCCAGCGGAGAGGGGGAGCAGTTCTTC. This codes for CASGEGEQFF. The variable domain in full, with the rest retrieved from reference TRBV5-1 and TRBJ2-1, is KAGVTQTPRYLIKTRGQQVTLSCSPISGHRSVSWYQQTPGQGLQFLFEYFSETQRNKGNFPGRFSGRQFSNSRSEMNVSTLELGDSALYLCASGEGEQFFGPGTRLTVL.

The chain has TRBV2 and TRBJ2-1, with TRBD2 identical over 11 bases. The V gene end was trimmed by 0 bases and the J gene end by 7 bases; junction bases not matched to a gene: 5. Looked up from germline, CDR1 is SNHLY and CDR2 is FYNNEI. There are 16 residues in the CDR3. The CDR3 region is CASSEALSSGRNEQFF. CDR3 coding DNA: TGTGCCAGCAGTGAAGCGCTGTCTAGCGGGAGGAATGAGCAGTTCTTC.

The V gene is TRBV24-1, the J gene TRBJ2-2; TRBD2 agrees at 14 bases. CDR3 length equals 18 residues. Trimming at V came to 3 bases and at J to 2 bases, leaving 4 bases not matched to a gene. In germline, CDR1 is KGHDR, CDR2 SFDVKD. The chain's CDR3 is CATSDTGLAGVNTGELFF. In nucleotides, the CDR3 is TGTGCCACCAGTGATACGGGACTAGCGGGGGTTAACACCGGGGAGCTGTTTTTT.

With respect to this clonotype: One end of the junction fails to match germline, which may point to a read error. The rearrangement uses TRBV13 and TRBJ2-2; TRBD1 agrees at 8 bases. There are 14 residues in the CDR3. Germline loops: CDR1 PRHDT, CDR2 FYEKMQ (reference sequence). The CDR3 DNA reads TGTGCCAGCATGCAGGGGGCGAATACCGGGGAGCTGTTTTTT. Amino acids: CASMQGANTGELFF.

Only a few counts were recorded for this clonotype. The chain uses TRBV4-3 and TRBJ2-4, with TRBD1 identical over 9 bases. Germline CDR1 is LGHNA and CDR2 is YSLEER. The CDR3 sequence is 17 residues long. With V trimmed by 0 bases and J by 3 bases, 6 bases remained unmatched. CDR3 protein: CASSQEGTGGVKNIQYF. CDR3 nucleotides: TGCGCCAGCAGCCAAGAGGGAACAGGGGGCGTCAAAAACATTCAGTACTTC.

This clonotype occurred a few times. This sequence joins TRBV28 and TRBJ1-1; tentatively, D is TRBD1 (5 bases). The germline V and J ends were trimmed by 7 bases and 0 bases, with 15 bases remaining between them. CDR1 is MDHEN, CDR2 SYDVKM, per germline. The CDR3 has 15 amino acids. The chain's CDR3 is CASNPGLTMNTEAFF. The CDR3 nucleotides are TGTGCCAGCAACCCGGGACTCACGATGAACACTGAAGCTTTCTTT.

This clonotype was counted between two and nine times. V gene TRBV20-1 combines with J gene TRBJ2-7, with 7 bases lining up with TRBD2. The length of the CDR3 is 14 residues. Unmatched junction bases numbered 15, after V lost 6 bases and J lost 7 bases. The V gene's germline CDR1 is DFQATT and CDR2 SNEGSKA (reference sequence). CDR3 sequence: CSALSLADSWEQYF. CDR3 DNA: TGCAGTGCACTCAGTCTAGCGGATTCTTGGGAGCAGTACTTC.